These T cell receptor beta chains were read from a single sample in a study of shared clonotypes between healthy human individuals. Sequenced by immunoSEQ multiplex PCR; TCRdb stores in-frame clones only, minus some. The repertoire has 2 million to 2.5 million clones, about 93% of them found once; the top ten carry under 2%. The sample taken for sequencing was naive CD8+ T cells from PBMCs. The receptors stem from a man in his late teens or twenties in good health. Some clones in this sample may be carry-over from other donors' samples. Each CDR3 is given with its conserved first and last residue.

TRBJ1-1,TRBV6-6,CASSYTNRGAEAFF
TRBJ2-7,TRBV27,CASSPSVGGWTYEQYF
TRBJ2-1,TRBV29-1,CSVQLGGRDSSVYNEQFF
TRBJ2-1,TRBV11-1,CASSLRRGTDYNEQFF
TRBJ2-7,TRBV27,CASSLGVKQYF
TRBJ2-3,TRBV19,CASSIASPTDTQYF
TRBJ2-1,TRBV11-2,CATVGYNEQFF
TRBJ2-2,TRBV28,CASSRVAGLRFGELFF
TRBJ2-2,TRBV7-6,CASSQTTGELFF
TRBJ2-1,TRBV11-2,CASSESTGAGEQFF
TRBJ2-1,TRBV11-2,CASSSRDRTYNEQFF
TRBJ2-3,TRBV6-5,CASRLRTAGTDTQYF
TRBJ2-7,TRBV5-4,CATSSERATPYEQYF
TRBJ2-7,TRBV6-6,CASSYFGTSPYEQYF
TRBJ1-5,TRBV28,CASSSREGASNQPQHF
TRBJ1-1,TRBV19,CASSIDHWQGATNTEAFF
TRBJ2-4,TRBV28,CASSLGPRDIQYF
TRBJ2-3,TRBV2,CASLRDPNTQYF
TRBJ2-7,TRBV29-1,CSARGGRPSSYEQYF
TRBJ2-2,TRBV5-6,CASSFWQDNTGELFF
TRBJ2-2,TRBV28,CASSDPGTGELFF
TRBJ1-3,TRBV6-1,CASSEVGQGALIGNTIYF
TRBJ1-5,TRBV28,CASSSRVSNQPQHF
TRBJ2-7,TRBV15,CATSRDQYRNEQYF
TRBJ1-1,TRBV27,CASSLAIGAGGTEAFF
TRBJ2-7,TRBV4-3,CASSQQTADPFYEQYF
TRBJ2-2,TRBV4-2,CASSPWDSITGELFF
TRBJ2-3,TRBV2,CASNSGRLTDTQYF
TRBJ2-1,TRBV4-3,CASSQGLAGYNEQFF
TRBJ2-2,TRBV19,CASDAGKRNTGELFF
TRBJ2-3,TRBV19,CASSMRGGNSVTQYF
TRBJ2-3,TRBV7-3,CASSLGFSTDTQYF
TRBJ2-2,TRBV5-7,CASRPRAGALNTGELFF
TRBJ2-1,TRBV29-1,CSMPTAAGEQFF
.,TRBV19,CASSPTSVPYEQYF
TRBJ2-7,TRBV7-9,CASTPAGGTYEQYF
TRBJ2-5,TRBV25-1,CASSRDRGRGETQYF
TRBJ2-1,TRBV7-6,CASSASLALSYNEQFF
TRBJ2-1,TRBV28,CASSPTKASYNEQFF
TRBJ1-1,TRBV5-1,CASSGWTGTVTEAFF
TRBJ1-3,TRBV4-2,CASSQQIRGSGNTIYF
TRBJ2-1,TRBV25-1,CASSGLAGGEQFF
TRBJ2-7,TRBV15,CATSREPGSSYEQYF